The clone carrying this T cell receptor (beta chain) was seen a handful of times. Its target is unknown. Every TCR beta cDNA library bore unique molecular identifiers. The authors obtained 500,000 to 600,000 cDNA molecules from approximately 1 to 10 million T cells. Using its own MiXCR run on the PCR reads, TCRdb lists one record per CDR3 protein. Of hundreds of thousands of distinct CDR3 sequences in the sample, roughly 40% were seen once. This record comes from a study of post-analysis software for immune sequencing data. For the study at large: Relapsing-remitting, secondary progressive and progressive-relapsing forms of multiple sclerosis all featured among disease courses.

Notes on the study in general: TRBV segments more frequent in patients than in controls numbered five and included TRBV5-6, TRBV5-1 and TRBV20-1. Same-batch samples co-clustered strongly by F measure. In multiple sclerosis, normalized Chao1 diversity was significantly below that of controls.

Germline V CDR1 and CDR2: SEHNR, FQNEAQ (reference sequence). V was clipped by 2 bases and J by 0 bases, with 13 bases between them. This CDR3 region has 16 residues. This receptor was obtained from a girl aged 2 to 9 with multiple sclerosis. This chain links TRBV7-9 with TRBJ1-1; the D gene is possibly TRBD1 (6 bases). Sample: blood. In DNA, the CDR3 is TGTGCCAGCAGCTTAATCACAGGGACTATGAACACTGAAGCTTTCTTT. This encodes CASSLITGTMNTEAFF.